One and the same sample provided the 2 T cell receptor beta chains below, sequenced in a study of T cells in Graves' hyperthyroidism and ophthalmopathy. Regions amplified from RNA transcripts were the TCR beta CDR3 regions. A first-round RT-PCR of the TCR CDR3 used the HTBI primer set. TCRdb recomputed calls from the multiplex PCR reads with MiXCR, one row per CDR3 protein. The sample comprises about 580,000 distinct CDR3 sequences, more than 11% of which are singletons, and roughly 5.5% rests with the top ten. Sequenced: blood. These receptors were taken from a woman in her twenties or thirties with Graves' hyperthyroidism that later progressed to Graves' ophthalmopathy.

The V gene is TRBV18, the J gene TRBJ2-7; D is unresolved. Trimming shortened V by 1 base and J by 3 bases, and 7 bases separated the two germline ends. Germline CDR1 is KGHSH and CDR2 is LQKENI. The CDR3 runs to 13 residues. DNA of the CDR3: TGTGCCAGCTCACCACGGGTGGACTACGAGCAGTACTTC. Translation gives CASSPRVDYEQYF.

This clonotype was detected ten times or more. This chain joins TRBV5-1 and TRBJ2-7; the match to TRBD1 covers 10 bases. V trimming: 4 bases; J trimming: 3 bases; junction bases outside the gene matches: 4. Germline V lookup: CDR1 SGHRS, CDR2 YFSETQ. This CDR3 is built from 14 residues. The CDR3 nucleotides read TGCGCCAGCAGCAACCGGGACAGGGGCTACGAGCAGTACTTC. This gives the protein CASSNRDRGYEQYF.